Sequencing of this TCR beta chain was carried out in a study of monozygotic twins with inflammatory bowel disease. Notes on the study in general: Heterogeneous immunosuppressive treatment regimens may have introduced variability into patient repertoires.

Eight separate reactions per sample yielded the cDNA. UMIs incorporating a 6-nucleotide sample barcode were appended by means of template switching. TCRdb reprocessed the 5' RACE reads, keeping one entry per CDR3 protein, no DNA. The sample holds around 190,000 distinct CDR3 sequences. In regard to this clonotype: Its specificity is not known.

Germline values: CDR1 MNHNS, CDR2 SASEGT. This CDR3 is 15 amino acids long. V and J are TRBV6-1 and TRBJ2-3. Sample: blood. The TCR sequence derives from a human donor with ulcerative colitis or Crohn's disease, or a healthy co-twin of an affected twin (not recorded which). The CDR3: CASSVAAPSTDTQYF.